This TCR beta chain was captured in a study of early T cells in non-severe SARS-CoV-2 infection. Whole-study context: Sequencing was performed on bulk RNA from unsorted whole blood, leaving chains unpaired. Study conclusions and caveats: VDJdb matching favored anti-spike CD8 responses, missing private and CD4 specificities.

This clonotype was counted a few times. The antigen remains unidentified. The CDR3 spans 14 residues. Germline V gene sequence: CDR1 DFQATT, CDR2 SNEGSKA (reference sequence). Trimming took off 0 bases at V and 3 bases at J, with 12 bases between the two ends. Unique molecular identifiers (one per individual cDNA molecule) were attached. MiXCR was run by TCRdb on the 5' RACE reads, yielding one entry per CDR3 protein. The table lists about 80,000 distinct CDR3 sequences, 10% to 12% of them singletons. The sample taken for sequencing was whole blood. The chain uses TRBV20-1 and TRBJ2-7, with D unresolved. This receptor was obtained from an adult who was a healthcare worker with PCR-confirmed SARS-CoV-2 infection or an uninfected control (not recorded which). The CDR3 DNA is TGCAGTGCTAGAGATCGAAGCCGTAACTACGAGCAGTACTTC. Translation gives CSARDRSRNYEQYF.